The rows below give T cell receptor beta chains drawn from one sample of a study of identical twins. TCRdb called the 5' RACE reads again in MiXCR, with one record for every CDR3 protein. Seen here are a few hundred thousand distinct CDR3 sequences, roughly 8.7% observed once, and the top ten hold approximately 3%. The sample was also reused in another study, on yellow fever vaccine responses in identical twins.

Input material: CD8+ T cells sorted from blood. The receptors stem from a woman aged 18-29 years in good health. The CDR3 runs from the conserved cysteine through the conserved F or W. The order of the fields is V gene, D gene, clone size, J gene, CDR3 DNA, CDR3 protein. The D gene is left open where the match is weak. Clone size is given for some rows only: seen once, a few or many times, or a class if the clone is expanded.

>TRBV11-1|NA|many|TRBJ2-3
TGTGCCAGCAGCGCCTTAGTCGCTAGCGTAGAGTCCTCGGATACGCAGTATTTT
CASSALVASVESSDTQYF
>TRBV6-5|TRBD1|few|TRBJ2-2
TGTGCCAGCAGTTACAGTGGGACAGCGAACACCGGGGAGCTGTTTTTT
CASSYSGTANTGELFF
>TRBV29-1|TRBD2|many|TRBJ2-7
TGCAGCGTTGAACTAGCGGGCGAGCAGTACTTC
CSVELAGEQYF
>TRBV6-1|NA|many|TRBJ2-1
TGTGCCACCAAGGGTGGGGAGATGGGTGAGCAGTTCTTC
CATKGGEMGEQFF
>TRBV7-8|NA|NA|TRBJ2-7
TGTGCCAGCACCGTGGGCGGGACTCCGCCCTACGAGCAGTACTTC
CASTVGGTPPYEQYF
>TRBV11-1|TRBD2|NA|TRBJ2-3
TGTGCCAGCAGCCGTCCACCGGGACTAGCGGCTAGCACAGATACGCAGTATTTT
CASSRPPGLAASTDTQYF
>TRBV14|TRBD1|few|TRBJ2-1
TGTGCCAGCAGCCAATCCGGGACAGTATACAATGAGCAGTTCTTC
CASSQSGTVYNEQFF
>TRBV2|NA|few|TRBJ2-1
TGTGCCTCGGAGGGGGGGAGCTACAATGAGCAGTTCTTC
CASEGGSYNEQFF
>TRBV24-1|NA|few|TRBJ2-4
TGTGCCACCAGTGGGGACAAAAACATTCAGTACTTC
CATSGDKNIQYF
>TRBV12-3/TRBV12-4|TRBD2|few|TRBJ2-7
TGTGCCAGCAGCCCTACCACTAGCGTTCTTGGCTACGAGCAGTACTTC
CASSPTTSVLGYEQYF
>TRBV11-2|NA|many|TRBJ2-3
TGTGCCAGCAGCTACCTCACAGATACGCAGTATTTT
CASSYLTDTQYF
>TRBV7-9|NA|NA|TRBJ1-3
TGTGCCAGCAGCACCACCGGCGGGGCAGGGCCAGGAAACACCATATATTTT
CASSTTGGAGPGNTIYF
>TRBV27|NA|NA|TRBJ2-2
TGTGCCAGCAGTTTAACGACAGTGGACGGGGAGCTGTTTTTT
CASSLTTVDGELFF
>TRBV9|NA|NA|TRBJ1-2
TGTGCCAGCAGCGTAGGGGAGATGACCAACTATGGCTACACCTTC
CASSVGEMTNYGYTF
>TRBV25-1|NA|many|TRBJ2-7
TGTGCCAGCAGTGACCCGGGCCCGTCGGGAACTTACGAGCAGTACTTC
CASSDPGPSGTYEQYF
>TRBV29-1|NA|many|TRBJ2-3
TGCAGCGTTGAACCGGAAAGCCGCCTACCAGATACGCAGTATTTT
CSVEPESRLPDTQYF
>TRBV10-3|NA|NA|TRBJ2-3
TGTGCCTCGCGGACTGAGAGGAGCACAGATACGCAGTATTTT
CASRTERSTDTQYF
>TRBV11-1|NA|few|TRBJ2-1
TGTGCCAGCAGCTCCCGGGGCTACAATGAGCAGTTCTTC
CASSSRGYNEQFF
>TRBV7-8|NA|many|TRBJ2-2
TGTGCCAGCAGCTTAGTTAGAGGGGGACCCACCGGGGAGCTGTTTTTT
CASSLVRGGPTGELFF
>TRBV12-3/TRBV12-4|NA|few|TRBJ2-1
TGTGCCAGCAGTTTAGGTATAGGAGTGGCCCGTCTAGATGAGCAGTTCTTC
CASSLGIGVARLDEQFF
>TRBV12-3/TRBV12-4|TRBD2|NA|TRBJ2-1
TGTGCCAGCAGTTTAGATCTCGAAACTAGCGGGAGGGCCGATGAGCAGTTCTTC
CASSLDLETSGRADEQFF
>TRBV7-9|NA|few|TRBJ2-3
TGTGCCAGCAGCCCTCCAGACACAGATACGCAGTATTTT
CASSPPDTDTQYF
>TRBV4-1|TRBD2|few|TRBJ2-7
TGCGCCAGCAGCCAAGGAGGTCTAGCGGGAGGGCTCTACGAGCAGTACTTC
CASSQGGLAGGLYEQYF
>TRBV3-1|TRBD1|NA|TRBJ2-2
TGTGCCAGCAGCCAAGAAGGAACAGGGGGGAACACCGGGGAGCTGTTTTTT
CASSQEGTGGNTGELFF
>TRBV5-1|NA|many|TRBJ2-7
TGCGCCAGCAGCTTGGAACGGGGTGACAGCTCCTACGAGCAGTACTTC
CASSLERGDSSYEQYF
>TRBV6-2/TRBV6-3|NA|NA|TRBJ2-7
TGTGCCAGCACCACCCGGGTCGGCACCTACGAGCAGTACTTC
CASTTRVGTYEQYF
>TRBV4-3|TRBD1|many|TRBJ2-1
TGCGCCAGCAGCCAAGCCGGGACAGACCCCTACAATGAGCAGTTCTTC
CASSQAGTDPYNEQFF
>TRBV19|TRBD1|few|TRBJ2-7
TGTGCCAGTAGTTTGTCCCGGGACAGGGTCAACGAGCAGTACTTC
CASSLSRDRVNEQYF